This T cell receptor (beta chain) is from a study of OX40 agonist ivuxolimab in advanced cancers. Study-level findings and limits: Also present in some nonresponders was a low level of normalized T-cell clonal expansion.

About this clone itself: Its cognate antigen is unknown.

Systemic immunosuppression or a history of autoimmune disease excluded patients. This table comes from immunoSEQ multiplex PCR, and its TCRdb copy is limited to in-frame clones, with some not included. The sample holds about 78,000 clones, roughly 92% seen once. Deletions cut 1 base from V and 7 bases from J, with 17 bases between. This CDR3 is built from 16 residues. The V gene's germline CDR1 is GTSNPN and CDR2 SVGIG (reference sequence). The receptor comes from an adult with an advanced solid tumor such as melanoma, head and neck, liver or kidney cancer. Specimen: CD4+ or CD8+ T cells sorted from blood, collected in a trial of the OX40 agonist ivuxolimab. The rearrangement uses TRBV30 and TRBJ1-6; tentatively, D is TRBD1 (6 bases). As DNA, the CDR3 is TGTGCCTGGAGTGCCCTAACAGGGTTGAGAAATTCACCCCTCCACTTT. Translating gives CAWSALTGLRNSPLHF.